Below, 24 T cell receptor beta chains from the same sample are listed, as sequenced in a study of T cell repertoires in cytomegalovirus infection. In TCRdb, the reads were re-called with MiXCR into one record per CDR3 protein. Here the sample spans some 700,000 distinct CDR3 sequences, roughly 36% being singletons. The sequenced sample was PBMCs. The receptors were gathered from a human donor in good health (CMV status not recorded). Some clones in this sample may be carry-over from other donors' samples.

CDR3 amino acids: CASSQFLGNTIYF. As DNA, the CDR3 is TGCGCCAGCAGCCAATTTCTCGGGAACACCATATATTTT. V usage is TRBV4-1 and J usage is TRBJ1-3; D remains unclear. Germline V lookup: CDR1 MGHRA, CDR2 YSYEKL. The CDR3 extends over 13 amino acids. Trimming shortened V by 2 bases and J by 7 bases, and 9 bases separated the two germline ends.

Only a few counts were recorded for this clonotype. J is TRBJ2-1 and V is TRBV10-3; 13 positions agree with TRBD2. The CDR3 is made up of 21 amino acids. The ends lost 0 bases at V and 0 bases at J; junction bases unmatched: 11. CDR1 is ENHRY and CDR2 is SYGVKD in the germline V gene. The CDR3 sequence: CAISESTSGRSITSSYNEQFF. CDR3 nucleotide sequence: TGTGCCATCAGTGAGTCGACTAGCGGGAGGTCGATAACCAGCTCCTACAATGAGCAGTTCTTC.

The table lists this clonotype with a few counts. This chain connects TRBV20-1 to TRBJ2-1, with D unclear. The CDR3 is 12 amino acids. CDR1 and CDR2 from the germline V gene are DFQATT and SNEGSKA (reference sequence). Trimming shortened V by 3 bases and J by 1 base, and 4 bases separated the two germline ends. CDR3 region: CSASDSYNEQFF. CDR3 sequence (DNA): TGCAGTGCTAGCGATTCCTACAATGAGCAGTTCTTC.

This CDR3 is CASSSLGRETQYF. The CDR3 nucleotides read TGTGCCAGCAGCTCTCTTGGGAGGGAGACCCAGTACTTC. This chain links TRBV7-9 with TRBJ2-5, with D perhaps matching TRBD2 (6 bases). Germline-derived CDR1 and CDR2 are SEHNR and FQNEAQ (reference sequence). The CDR3 sequence is 13 residues long. V lost 4 bases and J lost 5, with 11 bases in between.

This clonotype was observed a handful of times. V and J are TRBV7-6 and TRBJ2-1; 12 positions agree with TRBD2. J lost 0 bases, V lost 5 bases, and 5 bases had no gene match. CDR1 is SGHVS, CDR2 FNYEAQ, per germline. The CDR3 sequence is 17 residues long. In DNA, the CDR3 is TGTGCCAGCAGCGCACTAGCGGGAGGAAGCTCCTACAATGAGCAGTTCTTC. Translated: CASSALAGGSSYNEQFF.

The chain couples TRBV20-1 to TRBJ2-5; 10 bases agree with TRBD1. Germline V lookup: CDR1 DFQATT, CDR2 SNEGSKA (reference sequence). The CDR3 extends over 15 amino acids. After removal of 5 bases from V and 5 bases from J, the junction contained 11 bases not matched to a gene. The CDR3 region is CSAAHDRGRLETQYF. CDR3 sequence (DNA): TGCAGTGCTGCCCACGACAGGGGGCGTCTGGAGACCCAGTACTTC.

The rearrangement uses TRBV24-1 and TRBJ2-4; 7 positions match TRBD1. Germline V gene lookup returns CDR1 KGHDR and CDR2 SFDVKD. Unmatched junction bases numbered 8, after V lost 4 bases and J lost 3 bases. CDR3 size: 16 residues. The DNA for the CDR3 is TGTGCCACCAGTGACCCCCGACAGGGCGGCAAAAACATTCAGTACTTC. This codes for CATSDPRQGGKNIQYF.

The table lists this clonotype with a few counts. The rearrangement uses TRBV7-3 and TRBJ2-5, with D perhaps assigned TRBD1 or TRBD2 (5 bases each). V was shortened by 4 bases and J by 5 bases, with 11 bases between the two germline ends. The CDR3 covers 13 residues. Germline V CDR1 and CDR2: SGHTA, FQGTGA. The CDR3 DNA sequence: TGTGCCAGCAGCTCGATAGAGGGGGAGACCCAGTACTTC. Translated: CASSSIEGETQYF.

This clonotype was found a few times. This chain links TRBV7-8 with TRBJ2-7; 9 bases are shared with TRBD2. There are 15 residues in the CDR3. Trimming at V came to 5 bases and at J to 3 bases, leaving 8 bases not matched to a gene. CDR1 and CDR2 (germline): SGHVS, FQNEAQ. CDR3: CASSLIAGAVYEQYF. The CDR3 region has the DNA TGTGCCAGCAGCCTTATAGCGGGGGCCGTCTACGAGCAGTACTTC. The full variable domain, in which reference TRBV7-8 and TRBJ2-7 provide the parts outside the CDR3, is GAGVSQSPRYKVAKRGQDVALRCDPISGHVSLFWYQQALGQGPEFLTYFQNEAQLDKSGLPSDRFFAERPEGSVSTLKIQRTQQEDSAVYLCASSLIAGAVYEQYFGPGTRLTVT.

Worth noting for this clonotype: One end of the junction fails to match germline, which may point to a read error. The rearrangement uses TRBV6-8 and TRBJ2-6; D unresolved. The CDR3 loop spans 16 amino acids. Looked up from germline, CDR1 is MNHGY and CDR2 is SAAAGT. CDR3 protein: CASSNSPYSGANVLTF. In nucleotides, the CDR3 is TGTGCCAGCAGTAACTCACCTTATTCTGGGGCCAACGTCCTGACTTTC.

Concerning this clonotype itself: An end of the junction does not agree with germline; a read error may underlie this. The chain uses TRBV11-3 and TRBJ1-1; D unresolved. Germline-derived CDR1 and CDR2 are SGHNT and YENEEA. The CDR3 covers 13 residues. CDR3 region: CASSVERRSEAFF. Here the CDR3 DNA reads TGTGCCAGCAGCGTAGAACGGCGCTCTGAAGCTTTCTTT. Based on the CDR3 plus reference TRBV11-3 and TRBJ1-1, the full variable domain is EAGVVQSPRYKIIEKKQPVAFWCNPISGHNTLYWYLQNLGQGPELLIRYENEEAVDDSQLPKDRFSAERLKGVDSTLKIQPAELGDSAVYLCASSVERRSEAFFGQGTRLTVV.

Here the CDR3 reads CASTTGGDEQYF. As DNA, the CDR3 is TGTGCCAGCACTACGGGAGGGGACGAGCAGTACTTC. This chain connects TRBV7-9 to TRBJ2-7, with 8 positions matching TRBD2. The V gene's germline CDR1 is SEHNR and CDR2 FQNEAQ (reference sequence). V trimming: 7 bases; J trimming: 5 bases; junction bases outside the gene matches: 4. CDR3 length: 12 residues. Combining the CDR3 with reference TRBV7-9 and TRBJ2-7 gives the whole variable domain DTGVSQNPRHKITKRGQNVTFRCDPISEHNRLYWYRQTLGQGPEFLTYFQNEAQLEKSRLLSDRFSAERPKGSFSTLEIQRTEQGDSAMYLCASTTGGDEQYFGPGTRLTVT.

This clonotype appeared a few times. The rearrangement joins TRBV2 to TRBJ2-7; 7 bases agree with TRBD2. Germline CDR1 SNHLY, CDR2 FYNNEI. The CDR3 loop spans 16 amino acids. Trimming at V came to 6 bases and at J to 2 bases, leaving 13 bases not matched to a gene. CDR3 nucleotides: TGTGCCAGCAGCCCCGGGCTAGCGGAGATAACCTACGAGCAGTACTTC. Amino acid sequence: CASSPGLAEITYEQYF.

This clonotype was seen at least ten times. The chain is built from TRBV7-2 and TRBJ2-7, with D perhaps TRBD1 or TRBD2 (6 bases each). Trimming left V 5 bases short and J 2 bases short, with 16 bases between. Germline CDR1 is SGHTA and CDR2 is FQGNSA. The CDR3 has 15 residues. DNA of the CDR3: TGTGCCAGCAGCGCCTCAGGGAGGACAGCCTACGAGCAGTACTTC. This gives the protein CASSASGRTAYEQYF.

Turning to this clonotype: One end of the junction is discordant with germline, which a read error may explain. The chain joins TRBV27 to TRBJ1-1; no clear D gene. Germline V lookup: CDR1 MNHEY, CDR2 SMNVEV (reference sequence). The CDR3 loop spans 14 amino acids. CDR3 residues: CASSTRTGNTEDFF. The CDR3, as DNA: TGTGCCAGCAGTACGCGGACGGGGAACACTGAAGATTTCTTT.

This sequence joins TRBV28 and TRBJ1-1; 9 bases match TRBD1. This CDR3 region has 15 residues. J lost 4 bases, V lost 2 bases, and 5 bases had no gene match. From germline, CDR1 is MDHEN and CDR2 SYDVKM. Here the CDR3 DNA reads TGTGCCAGCAGTTTAGGGACAGGGTTTCTCACTGAAGCTTTCTTT. Protein product: CASSLGTGFLTEAFF.

This clonotype has just a few counts. The chain is built from TRBV12-3 or TRBV12-4 and TRBJ1-2; tentative D call: TRBD1 (5 bases). The CDR3 covers 14 residues. Trimming removed 2 bases at V and 3 bases at J, with 10 bases between. CDR3 in amino acids: CASSLRGDYYGYTF. For the CDR3, the DNA is TGTGCCAGCAGTTTACGAGGGGACTACTATGGCTACACCTTC.

The gene calls are TRBV28 and TRBJ2-7; no reliable D call. Germline-derived CDR1 and CDR2 are MDHEN and SYDVKM. V lost 3 bases to trimming and J lost 0 bases, with 9 bases between them. The CDR3 runs 14 residues. The CDR3 nucleotides read TGTGCCAGCAGTTTCCTCCAGAGCTCCTACGAGCAGTACTTC. Its protein is CASSFLQSSYEQYF.

This clonotype was observed a few times. The chain carries TRBV6-5 and TRBJ1-2; D may be TRBD1 (6 bases). With 5 bases removed from V and 2 bases from J, the gap between germline ends came to 15 bases. The germline gives CDR1 MNHEY, CDR2 SVGAGI. The CDR3 is 15 residues long. DNA for the CDR3: TGTGCCAGCAGTCAAACCCAGGGGACAAACTATGGCTACACCTTC. This sequence encodes CASSQTQGTNYGYTF.

This clonotype has at least ten counts. The chain recombines TRBV7-2 with TRBJ2-7, with D uncertain. Trimming removed 2 bases at V and 1 base at J, with 12 bases between. CDR3 length: 15 residues. Germline V gives CDR1 SGHTA, CDR2 FQGNSA. CDR3 sequence reads: CASSLTADKSYEQYF. Written as DNA, the CDR3 is TGTGCCAGCAGCTTAACGGCGGATAAGTCCTACGAGCAGTACTTC.

V is TRBV19 and J is TRBJ2-3; D is unresolved. Germline loops: CDR1 LNHDA, CDR2 SQIVND (reference sequence). This CDR3 spans 15 amino acids. V shed 7 bases and J shed 2 bases, with 16 bases lying between them. Written as DNA, the CDR3 is TGTGCCAGTACCCCTGATTCAGCAATCACAGATACGCAGTATTTT. This codes for CASTPDSAITDTQYF.

The DNA of the CDR3 is TGTGCCAGCATCAAACAGCGTGAAGCTTTCTTT. Amino acid sequence: CASIKQREAFF. This sequence joins TRBV12-3 or TRBV12-4 and TRBJ1-1; D uncertain. V gave up 7 bases and J gave up 7 bases, with 10 bases separating them. This CDR3 is 11 amino acids long.

The V call is TRBV29-1, the J call TRBJ1-1; D is uncertain. V lost 4 bases and J lost 3, with 12 bases in between. This CDR3 contains 13 residues. From germline, CDR1 is SQVTM and CDR2 ANQGSEA. CDR3 in DNA: TGCAGCGTTGCTCGCACGGATTACACTGAAGCTTTCTTT. Translating it yields CSVARTDYTEAFF.

This rearrangement joins TRBV7-2 to TRBJ2-1, with 8 bases that match TRBD2. CDR1 is SGHTA, CDR2 FQGNSA, per germline. V lost 11 bases to trimming and J lost 9 bases; unmatched junction nucleotides: 15. This CDR3 has 14 amino acids. CDR3 in amino acids: CARTLAGSTSEQFF. In nucleotides, the CDR3 is TGTGCCCGCACCTTAGCGGGAAGTACTTCTGAGCAGTTCTTC.